These 29 T cell receptor beta chains share one sample of origin, sequenced in a study of graft-versus-host responses after intestinal transplantation. These receptors have no identified antigens. Sequencing was performed with immunoSEQ multiplex PCR; in TCRdb, only in-frame clones are kept and a portion is missing. This table has some 120,000 clones, roughly nine tenths appearing once. Here the sequenced sample was unstimulated CD4+ T cells sorted from spleen or lymph node cells, taken before intestinal transplant. All receptors come from a human donor who received an intestinal transplant.

This clone was observed a few times. The rearrangement uses TRBV4-1 and TRBJ1-2, with 10 nucleotides matching TRBD1. Germline assignment: CDR1 MGHRA and CDR2 YSYEKL. CDR3 length: 16 amino acids. Germline trimming cut 1 base from V and 4 bases from J; bases unmatched to any gene: 6. The CDR3 DNA reads as TGCGCCAGCAGCCAAGGTGCGACAGGGGGCTTCTATGGCTACACCTTC. It translates to CASSQGATGGFYGYTF.

The rearrangement uses TRBV28 and TRBJ2-2; 9 nucleotides line up with TRBD1. There are 16 residues in the CDR3. CDR1 MDHEN and CDR2 SYDVKM come from the germline V gene. After removal of 6 bases from V and 4 bases from J, the junction contained 9 bases not matched to a gene. This CDR3 reads CASRLTGGAGTGELFF. CDR3 in DNA: TGTGCCAGCAGACTAACAGGGGGCGCGGGCACCGGGGAGCTGTTTTTT.

The genes are TRBV6-5 and TRBJ2-1, with 8 bases fitting TRBD1. J lost 1 base, V lost 2 bases, and 1 base had no gene match. The V gene's germline CDR1 is MNHEY and CDR2 SVGAGI. The CDR3 consists of 15 residues. CDR3 sequence: CASSYDRGSYNEQFF. CDR3 nucleotide sequence: TGTGCCAGCAGTTACGACAGGGGTTCCTACAATGAGCAGTTCTTC.

The rearrangement links TRBV10-3 to TRBJ2-3; 11 nucleotides match TRBD2. The CDR3 runs to 16 residues. Per germline, CDR1 ENHRY and CDR2 SYGVKD. With 0 bases clipped from V and 2 bases from J, the junction kept 1 base outside the gene matches. The chain's CDR3 is CAISESTSGATDTQYF. The CDR3 DNA follows: TGTGCCATCAGTGAGTCGACTAGCGGGGCCACAGATACGCAGTATTTT.

The V call is TRBV15, the J call TRBJ1-1; no firm D call. The CDR3 runs 15 residues. Germline V gene lookup returns CDR1 LNHNV and CDR2 YYDKDF (reference sequence). Trimming took off 4 bases at V and 0 bases at J, with 12 bases between the two ends. The CDR3 nucleotides read TGTGCCACCAGCAAACCAGGACTGATGAACACTGAAGCTTTCTTT. Translating it yields CATSKPGLMNTEAFF.

V gene TRBV6-1 combines with J gene TRBJ1-3; TRBD1 might be the D (5 bases). The CDR3 runs to 13 residues. Trimming removed 6 bases from V and 3 bases from J, with 9 bases in between. The germline V gene encodes CDR1 MNHNS and CDR2 SASEGT. As DNA, the CDR3 is TGTGCCAGCAGGCAGGGTGGTGGAAACACCATATATTTT. This encodes CASRQGGGNTIYF.

The V gene is TRBV2, the J gene TRBJ1-5; a possible D gene is TRBD1 (6 bases). This CDR3 has 15 amino acids. Germline V CDR1 and CDR2: SNHLY, FYNNEI. V lost 4 bases, J lost 0 bases, and 10 bases lay in between. The CDR3 loop is CASSGQVISNQPQHF. The CDR3 DNA reads TGTGCCAGCAGTGGACAGGTAATTAGCAATCAGCCCCAGCATTTT.

This clone is a singleton in its sample. The V gene is TRBV29-1, the J gene TRBJ2-3; 8 nucleotides line up with TRBD2. CDR3 length: 14 amino acids. The ends lost 4 bases at V and 2 bases at J; junction bases unmatched: 5. The germline V gene has CDR1 SQVTM and CDR2 ANQGSEA. CDR3 in amino acids: CSVVGRGVTDTQYF. CDR3 DNA: TGCAGCGTTGTTGGGCGGGGGGTCACAGATACGCAGTATTTT.

The genes are TRBV28 and TRBJ1-2; D is undetermined. Trimming removed 6 bases from V and 1 base from J, with 15 bases in between. This CDR3 is built from 15 residues. The germline V gene has CDR1 MDHEN and CDR2 SYDVKM. CDR3 nucleotides: TGTGCCAGCAGCCGCCGACACCCTATTAACTATGGCTACACCTTC. Translation gives CASSRRHPINYGYTF.

The count of this clone is one. J is TRBJ2-2 and V is TRBV6-1, with TRBD1 as a possible D gene (6 bases). The V gene lost 11 bases and the J gene lost 2 bases, with 12 bases spanning the gap. The CDR3 spans 13 residues. Germline-derived CDR1 and CDR2 are MNHNS and SASEGT. Here the CDR3 DNA reads TGTGCCGTACAGGGCTTTAACACCGGGGAGCTGTTTTTT. Its protein product is CAVQGFNTGELFF.

The V call is TRBV6-1, the J call TRBJ2-5, with D maybe TRBD2 (6 bases). Germline V gene sequence: CDR1 MNHNS, CDR2 SASEGT. Deletions cut 2 bases from V and 5 bases from J, with 12 bases between. This CDR3 region has 14 residues. CDR3: CASSELGGRETQYF. For the CDR3, the DNA is TGTGCCAGCAGTGAACTGGGAGGTCGGGAGACCCAGTACTTC.

The genes are TRBV15 and TRBJ2-5, with D possibly TRBD2 on 5 matching bases. The V end lost 0 bases, the J end lost 7 bases, and 15 bases lay between the germline ends. The CDR3 is 15 residues long. CDR1 is LNHNV, CDR2 YYDKDF, per germline (reference sequence). CDR3 in amino acids: CATSRDLRAEGTQYF. The DNA of the CDR3 is TGTGCCACCAGCAGAGATCTGAGAGCAGAGGGGACCCAGTACTTC.

V gene TRBV6-6 combines with J gene TRBJ2-5, with 12 bases that match TRBD2. With V trimmed by 6 bases and J by 1 base, 6 bases remained unmatched. CDR3 length: 16 residues. Germline-derived CDR1 and CDR2 are MNHNY and SVGAGI (reference sequence). For the CDR3, the DNA is TGTGCCAGCAGCTCTAGCGGGAGGGGCCTCCAAGAGACCCAGTACTTC. Its protein product is CASSSSGRGLQETQYF.

J is TRBJ1-1 and V is TRBV4-1; 7 nucleotides match TRBD1. The CDR3 contains 14 residues. The germline V gene encodes CDR1 MGHRA and CDR2 YSYEKL. Losses at the gene ends were 5 bases for V and 1 base for J; bases not matched to a gene: 4. CDR3 in DNA: TGCGCCAGCAGCAACGCAGGGGGGAACACTGAAGCTTTCTTT. This codes for CASSNAGGNTEAFF.

This clone is a singleton in its sample. The V call is TRBV30, the J call TRBJ2-7; 8 bases match TRBD2. Germline V gene lookup returns CDR1 GTSNPN and CDR2 SVGIG (reference sequence). The CDR3 runs to 12 residues. Trimming removed 5 bases from V and 0 bases from J; junction bases left unmatched: 0. The CDR3 here is CAWAGGSYEQYF. CDR3 sequence (DNA): TGTGCCTGGGCGGGAGGCTCCTACGAGCAGTACTTC.

V usage is TRBV19 and J usage is TRBJ1-2; maybe TRBD1 (6 bases). V was shortened by 8 bases and J by 4 bases, with 20 bases between the two germline ends. Per germline, CDR1 LNHDA and CDR2 SQIVND (reference sequence). The CDR3 is 15 residues long. CDR3 coding DNA: TGTGCCAGTCAAAGACAGGCCGACTTTATCTATGGCTACACCTTC. Translating gives CASQRQADFIYGYTF.

The chain carries TRBV6-1 and TRBJ1-5, with D unclear. CDR3 length: 15 amino acids. Trimming removed 2 bases at V and 5 bases at J, with 13 bases between. Germline CDR1 is MNHNS and CDR2 is SASEGT. The CDR3 nucleotides read TGTGCCAGCAGTGAACTTCCGGGAATAGATCAGCCCCAGCATTTT. As protein: CASSELPGIDQPQHF.

The chain joins TRBV4-3 to TRBJ2-3, with 15 bases matching TRBD2. CDR1 and CDR2 (germline): LGHNA, YSLEER. The V segment lost 4 bases and the J segment 4 bases; nucleotides outside the gene matches: 3. The CDR3 loop spans 16 amino acids. CDR3 coding DNA: TGCGCCAGCAGCCGGACTAGCGGGGGGGTCGCAGATACGCAGTATTTT. Its protein product is CASSRTSGGVADTQYF.

This chain links TRBV30 with TRBJ2-1; TRBD2 agrees at 7 bases. CDR3 size: 13 residues. The germline gives CDR1 GTSNPN, CDR2 SVGIG (reference sequence). V dropped 1 base and J dropped 9; count of bases not matched to a gene: 6. CDR3 region: CAWSATSRGEQFF. CDR3 in DNA: TGTGCCTGGAGTGCGACTAGCCGGGGTGAGCAGTTCTTC. The full variable domain, its missing parts supplied by reference TRBV30 and TRBJ2-1, is SQTIHQWPATLVQPVGSPLSLECTVEGTSNPNLYWYRQAAGRGLQLLFYSVGIGQISSEVPQNLSASRPQDRQFILSSKKLLLSDSGFYLCAWSATSRGEQFFGPGTRLTVL.

CDR3 bases: TGTGCCAGCAGACCTACAGGATTTTACCCCTACGAGCAGTACTTC. The encoded protein is CASRPTGFYPYEQYF. The chain employs TRBV6-5 and TRBJ2-7; D might be TRBD1 (5 bases). CDR1 and CDR2 from the germline V gene are MNHEY and SVGAGI. The CDR3 is made up of 15 amino acids. V was cut by 6 bases and J by 2 bases, with 17 bases left in between.

J is TRBJ1-5 and V is TRBV6-5; 8 bases line up with TRBD1. V lost 5 bases to trimming and J lost 1 base; unmatched junction nucleotides: 4. This CDR3 spans 15 amino acids. Germline V gene lookup returns CDR1 MNHEY and CDR2 SVGAGI. The CDR3 sequence: CASSGQGLSNQPQHF. CDR3 DNA: TGTGCCAGCAGTGGACAGGGTTTAAGCAATCAGCCCCAGCATTTT.

The chain carries TRBV18 and TRBJ2-1; 13 bases are a match to TRBD2. The length of the CDR3 is 15 residues. J gave up 7 bases and V 5 bases, and 5 bases lay outside the gene matches. In germline, CDR1 is KGHSH, CDR2 LQKENI. CDR3 sequence reads: CASSIGLAGENEQFF. The CDR3 DNA is TGTGCCAGCTCAATCGGACTAGCGGGAGAGAATGAGCAGTTCTTC.

This clone was recorded once. The J gene is TRBJ2-3, the V gene TRBV6-5; 9 bases are a match to TRBD2. In germline, CDR1 is MNHEY, CDR2 SVGAGI. Germline trimming cut 3 bases from V and 5 bases from J; bases unmatched to any gene: 9. The CDR3 is 16 amino acids. CDR3 residues: CASSYMGGRAGDTQYF. Here the CDR3 DNA reads TGTGCCAGCAGTTATATGGGCGGGAGGGCCGGAGATACGCAGTATTTT.

The chain uses TRBV11-3 and TRBJ1-1; 7 nucleotides align to TRBD1. The CDR3 runs 13 residues. Germline V CDR1 and CDR2: SGHNT, YENEEA. With 5 bases clipped from V and 12 bases from J, the junction kept 12 bases outside the gene matches. This CDR3 is CASSRRGQERPFF. The DNA of the CDR3 is TGTGCCAGCAGCCGAAGAGGACAGGAAAGACCTTTCTTT. The complete variable domain, with remaining parts taken from reference TRBV11-3 and TRBJ1-1, reads EAGVVQSPRYKIIEKKQPVAFWCNPISGHNTLYWYLQNLGQGPELLIRYENEEAVDDSQLPKDRFSAERLKGVDSTLKIQPAELGDSAVYLCASSRRGQERPFFGQGTRLTVV.

V is TRBV18 and J is TRBJ2-1; D not certain. The CDR3 has 15 residues. Trimming took 4 bases from V and 0 from J, leaving 10 bases between them. The germline V gene encodes CDR1 KGHSH and CDR2 LQKENI. The CDR3 sequence is CASSRRQASYNEQFF. The CDR3 bases are TGTGCCAGCTCACGAAGGCAGGCCTCCTACAATGAGCAGTTCTTC. The whole variable domain, remainder taken from reference TRBV18 and TRBJ2-1, is NAGVMQNPRHLVRRRGQEARLRCSPMKGHSHVYWYRQLPEEGLKFMVYLQKENIIDESGMPKERFSAEFPKEGPSILRIQQVVRGDSAAYFCASSRRQASYNEQFFGPGTRLTVL.

The genes are TRBV6-5 and TRBJ1-2, with D maybe TRBD1 (6 bases). The CDR3 is 14 amino acids. Germline CDR1 and CDR2: MNHEY and SVGAGI. The ends were cut back, 8 bases at V and 7 bases at J, with 20 bases in the middle. The CDR3 sequence: CASRTGKGSSGYTF. CDR3 nucleotides: TGTGCCAGCCGAACAGGGAAAGGATCATCTGGCTACACCTTC.

This clone was seen more than once but under ten times. This rearrangement joins TRBV30 to TRBJ1-1; D uncertain. CDR3 length: 12 residues. CDR1 GTSNPN and CDR2 SVGIG come from the germline V gene (reference sequence). Between the trimmed V and J ends, which lost 4 bases and 1 base, there was a span of 7 bases. The DNA of the CDR3 is TGTGCCTGGAAGGAGGGGAACACTGAAGCTTTCTTT. Translation gives CAWKEGNTEAFF.

V gene TRBV7-2 combines with J gene TRBJ1-2; D not certain. From germline, CDR1 is SGHTA and CDR2 FQGNSA. V lost 2 bases, J lost 8 bases, and 12 bases lay in between. The CDR3 consists of 13 residues. The DNA of the CDR3 is TGTGCCAGCAGCTTAATAGCCCCTTGGGGCTACACCTTC. It translates to CASSLIAPWGYTF.

This clone was picked up a small number of times. The rearrangement links TRBV5-1 to TRBJ1-1; D not certain. V lost 2 bases and J lost 0, with 8 bases in between. From germline, CDR1 is SGHRS and CDR2 YFSETQ. The CDR3 length is 14 residues. CDR3 region: CASSFGAMNTEAFF. The DNA of the CDR3 is TGCGCCAGCAGCTTCGGAGCTATGAACACTGAAGCTTTCTTT.